The clone carrying this TCR beta chain was counted many times. Its antigen is undetermined. The PCR ran on 60 Vbeta and 13 Jbeta primers. The table came from immunoSEQ multiplex PCR; TCRdb's copy has only in-frame clones and leaves some out. The sample has 57,000 or so clones; 70% are singletons. Germline loops: CDR1 SGHTA, CDR2 FQGNSA. The V end was cut by 1 base, the J end by 7 bases, with 8 bases between. The CDR3 contains 13 residues. The sample comes from a study of cytomegalovirus exposure and HLA in healthy donors. Study findings and constraints: Solely CMV serostatus was available to characterize immune exposure. Later on, analysis showed that most CMV-associated TCR beta chains appeared to be HLA-restricted. Reported findings show TCR beta sequences accurately forecast HLA-A and HLA-B alleles in most subjects.

Healthy bone marrow donors made up the cohort. The sample consisted of PBMCs. The receptor was isolated from a woman aged 60 to 75 in good health and CMV-seropositive. V gene TRBV7-2 combines with J gene TRBJ1-5; D might be TRBD1 (6 bases). Here the CDR3 DNA reads TGTGCCAGCAGCTTAGAGGGGGGGCAGCCCCAGCATTTT. It yields the protein CASSLEGGQPQHF.